The entry that follows covers one T cell receptor (beta chain) sequence. Per the authors' pipeline: Amplified reference gene primers provided the basis for estimating nucleated cell counts. Using immunoSEQ multiplex PCR, the repertoire was profiled, and TCRdb retains in-frame clones only, with some absent. The DNA gave D and trimming, while V, J and clone size come from that table. The profile shows nearly 300,000 clones, roughly 88% of them singletons. The V and J ends lost 6 bases and 5 bases, in that order; junction bases with no gene match: 14. Germline V gene data show CDR1 as SNHLY and CDR2 as FYNNEI. CDR3 size: 18 residues. This entry is derived from a study of blood T cell repertoires in COVID-19. On the study more broadly: The origin of the acute and convalescent COVID-19 samples was the United States, Italy and Spain. T cells, B-cell-depleted T cells, or PBMCs supplied cDNA or gDNA.

The sample was peripheral blood. This receptor was identified in a woman aged 25 to 39 who had recovered from COVID-19. This sequence joins TRBV2 and TRBJ2-1; 12 nucleotides line up with TRBD1. The CDR3 DNA sequence: TGTGCCAGCAGCCCGGGGACAGGGGGCGCGGTCGGAAACAATGAGCAGTTCTTC. As protein: CASSPGTGGAVGNNEQFF.